Following are 26 T cell receptor delta chains from one sample sequenced in a study of gamma-delta chains in newborns, infants, children. TCRdb fed the reads to CATT. Found here are fewer than 5,000 delta-chain clones, roughly 15% of them singletons; the top ten hold 8.5%. Sequencing was carried out using blood. The receptor set was obtained from a child who was a newborn, infant or young child, either healthy, febrile or measles-vaccinated (not recorded which).

To note about this clone: A read error may be the cause here, since a much bigger clone is one base away. The V call is TRDV1, the J call TRDJ1, with 12 nucleotides matching TRDD3. The J gene, absent from TCRdb, was called here by matching the DNA to germline. This CDR3 comprises 26 residues. Germline loops: CDR1 TSWWSYY, CDR2 QGS. V lost 0 bases to trimming and J lost 3 bases; unmatched junction nucleotides: 32. The chain's CDR3 is CALGELVFLRAVRTGGYLQGADKLIF. DNA for the CDR3: TGTGCTCTTGGGGAACTAGTCTTCCTACGAGCCGTACGTACTGGGGGATACCTCCAGGGCGCCGATAAACTCATCTTT.

The V gene remains uncalled, whereas the J gene is TRDJ1; the D call of TRDD3 is as the table states it, not checked on the DNA. This CDR3 spans 21 amino acids. This CDR3 is CALWEAQSNSILLEYTDKLIF. CDR3 bases: TGTGCTCTTTGGGAAGCACAGTCGAACTCTATCCTTTTGGAGTACACCGATAAACTCATCTTT.

In this sample, this clone is large. This chain joins TRDV1 and TRDJ1, with D possibly TRDD3 on 6 matching bases. The CDR3 runs to 15 residues. Between the trimmed V and J ends, which lost 0 bases and 4 bases, there was a span of 12 bases. From germline, CDR1 is TSWWSYY and CDR2 QGS. This chain's CDR3 is CALGELSPWGDKLIF. The CDR3 coding sequence is TGTGCTCTTGGGGAACTAAGCCCCTGGGGCGATAAACTCATCTTT.

About this clone: This sequence may be a read error, since a much larger clone differs from it by one base. The sample contains more than one DNA sequence encoding this CDR3. J is TRDJ1 and V is TRDV2, with TRDD3 matching over 13 bases. Germline lookup yields CDR1 GEAIGNYY and CDR2 EKD. This CDR3 has 18 residues. For the CDR3, the DNA is TGCGCCTGTGACGCCGTACTGGGGGATACGCAGCAAACCGATAAACTCATCTTT. Residues: CACDAVLGDTQQTDKLIF.

V and J are TRDV2 and TRDJ1, with 9 positions matching TRDD3. No J segment appears in TCRdb, so it was assigned here by matching the sequence to germline. The CDR3 contains 16 residues. From germline, CDR1 is GEAIGNYY and CDR2 EKD. V lost 1 base to trimming and J lost 0 bases; unmatched junction nucleotides: 5. CDR3 protein: CACDTNWGNDTDKLIF. The CDR3 coding sequence is TGTGCCTGTGACACGAACTGGGGGAACGACACCGATAAACTCATCTTT.

This clone has a handful of counts. TCRdb's protein for this DNA is that of a much larger clone and differs from the translation at residue 3, likely a read error; the protein shown is the DNA translation. The gene calls are TRDV2 and TRDJ1, with no clear D. Germline CDR1 GEAIGNYY, CDR2 EKD. The CDR3 is made up of 19 amino acids. CDR3 DNA sequence: TGTGCCCGTGATCAGATCCCTCGCGTAGGGGTCAAATACACCGATAAACTCATCTTT. It yields the protein CARDQIPRVGVKYTDKLIF.

Sample share makes this clone large. The chain links TRDV2 to TRDJ1; 8 nucleotides align to TRDD3. Trimming cost V 4 bases and J 0 bases; bases outside gene matches: 6. The CDR3 length is 15 residues. The germline CDR1 and CDR2 sequences are GEAIGNYY and EKD. The CDR3 DNA reads as TGTGCCTGTGATGTACTGGGGGCCTACACCGATAAACTCATCTTT. Translation gives CACDVLGAYTDKLIF.

About this clone itself: TCRdb attributes to this sequence the protein of a much larger clone, which differs from the DNA translation at residue 13; a read error is likely, and the protein displayed is translated from the DNA. The chain employs TRDV1 and TRDJ1; TRDD3 matches 9 bases. The CDR3 runs 17 residues. With V trimmed by 8 bases and J by 8 bases, 21 bases remained unmatched. Per the germline V gene, CDR1 is TSWWSYY and CDR2 is QGS. CDR3 sequence (DNA): TGTGCTCTTACCTTTCCCGGATGGGGATACGGTCACGAGAAACTCATCTTT. Translating gives CALTFPGWGYGHEKLIF.

This clone came up a few times. The protein that TCRdb holds for this DNA derives from a much larger clone and differs from the translated DNA at residue 12, which likely indicates a read error; the protein shown here is translated from the DNA. This chain uses TRDV2 with TRDJ1; 9 nucleotides agree with TRDD3. This CDR3 contains 19 residues. Germline V gene data show CDR1 as GEAIGNYY and CDR2 as EKD. J lost 0 bases, V lost 0 bases, and 13 bases had no gene match. DNA of the CDR3: TGTGCCTGTGACACCGTAAGTTCTGGGGATACGGCGAACACCGATAAACTCATCTTT. This gives the protein CACDTVSSGDTANTDKLIF.

No V gene was called here, but the J gene is TRDJ1; the listed D gene, TRDD3, was not tested against the DNA. The CDR3 totals 15 residues. The CDR3 sequence is CACDPLFLRYDKLIF. In nucleotides, the CDR3 is TGTGCCTGTGACCCTCTATTTCTGCGATACGATAAACTCATCTTT.

As to this clone: With a far larger clone one base away, a read error is the likely cause. Without a V gene call, the J gene is given as TRDJ3; no check of the table's D call, TRDD3, against the DNA was made. CDR3 length: 22 residues. CDR3 nucleotide sequence: TGTGCCTGTGACACGATTCCTCAAGTTGGGGGATCGTACTCCTGGTACACCCGACAGATGTTTTTC. Protein: CACDTIPQVGGSYSWYTRQMFF.

This clone rates as medium-sized (0.01 to 0.1%). Other DNA variants within this sample encode the same CDR3. The chain carries TRDV2 and TRDJ1, with 8 positions matching TRDD3. Germline lookup yields CDR1 GEAIGNYY and CDR2 EKD. The CDR3 sequence is 18 residues long. The junction had 18 bases not matched to a gene; V was cut back by 7 bases and J by 0 bases. The CDR3 DNA follows: TGTGCCTGCGAAGTACTGGGGGCATCCAGTACGTACACCGATAAACTCATCTTT. Amino acids: CACEVLGASSTYTDKLIF.

By share, this clone counts as medium-sized. The chain links TRDV2 to TRDJ2; TRDD3 agrees at 7 bases. J lost 4 bases, V lost 1 base, and 11 bases had no gene match. The CDR3 contains 17 residues. Germline CDR1 reads GEAIGNYY; CDR2 reads EKD. CDR3 nucleotide sequence: TGTGCCTGTGACACTGCTGGGGGTCCCCGGGGGACAGCACAACTCTTCTTT. It translates to CACDTAGGPRGTAQLFF.

Regarding this clone: A read error likely explains why the TCRdb protein, taken from a much larger clone, differs from this DNA's translation at residue 3; the protein shown is translated from the DNA. The V and J genes are TRDV2 and TRDJ3; a possible D gene is TRDD3 (5 bases). The CDR3 has 18 amino acids. The germline V gene encodes CDR1 GEAIGNYY and CDR2 EKD. In DNA, the CDR3 is TGTGCCCGTGACACGGTAGGGGAGAGCTCCTGGGACACCCGACAGATGTTTTTC. The encoded protein is CARDTVGESSWDTRQMFF.

As concerns this clone: A junction boundary mismatches the germline segment, possibly from a read error. The rearrangement uses TRDV1 and TRDJ1, with 8 bases matching TRDD3. The J gene was not available in TCRdb and was assigned here by matching the DNA to germline segments. Germline lookup yields CDR1 TSWWSYY and CDR2 QGS. The CDR3 consists of 22 residues. CDR3 loop: CAIGNAVCRQAVLGGYTDKLIF. The DNA for the CDR3 is TGTGCTATTGGGAACGCTGTATGCCGACAGGCGGTACTGGGGGGCTACACCGATAAACTCATCTTT.

As regards this clone: This sample includes further DNA sequences coding for the same CDR3. This rearrangement joins TRDV2 to TRDJ1, with 12 bases identical to TRDD3. V was pared by 7 bases and J by 3 bases, with 29 bases of the junction left unmatched. Germline loops: CDR1 GEAIGNYY, CDR2 EKD. This CDR3 is built from 22 residues. CDR3 nucleotide sequence: TGTGCCTGCGACTCCGTAAGGGGCCCCGTCCCACTGGGGGATACAGGGGCCGATAAACTCATCTTT. It yields the protein CACDSVRGPVPLGDTGADKLIF.

As concerns this clone: The protein recorded in TCRdb matches a much larger clone and deviates from this DNA's translation at residue 10, suggesting a read error; the protein here is obtained by translating the DNA. The chain combines TRDV2 with TRDJ1, with 8 bases aligning to TRDD3. The ends lost 0 bases at V and 0 bases at J; junction bases unmatched: 5. CDR3 length: 16 amino acids. Germline V gives CDR1 GEAIGNYY, CDR2 EKD. The CDR3 here is CACDTVGGSHTDKLIF. The CDR3 DNA sequence: TGTGCCTGTGACACCGTTGGGGGATCCCACACCGATAAACTCATCTTT.

Regarding this clone: A read error is possible here, since a much larger clone lies one base away. Other DNA variants within this sample encode the same CDR3. The gene calls are TRDV2 and TRDJ1, with 10 bases aligning to TRDD3. V lost 1 base, J lost 0 bases, and 13 bases stayed unmatched. CDR1 GEAIGNYY and CDR2 EKD come from the germline V gene. The CDR3 sequence is 19 residues long. CDR3 bases: TGTGCCTGTGACACGCTGGGGGATAGGCCCAGGCCGTACACCGATAAACTCATCTTT. Protein: CACDTLGDRPRPYTDKLIF.

Comment on this clone: TCRdb attributes to this sequence the protein of a much larger clone, which differs from the DNA translation at residue 11; a read error is likely, and the protein displayed is translated from the DNA. This chain uses TRDV2 with TRDJ2; 9 nucleotides align to TRDD3. Germline CDR1 is GEAIGNYY and CDR2 is EKD. J gave up 0 bases and V 1 base, and 8 bases lay outside the gene matches. The CDR3 consists of 18 residues. CDR3 protein: CACDTVLGDLTLTAQLFF. The CDR3 DNA follows: TGTGCCTGTGACACTGTACTGGGGGACCTCACTTTGACAGCACAACTCTTCTTT.

V usage is TRDV2 and J usage is TRDJ1, with 11 bases aligning to TRDD3. TCRdb offers no J gene call, so here the DNA was matched to germline to obtain one. The CDR3 covers 19 residues. The junction had 14 bases not matched to a gene; V was cut back by 0 bases and J by 3 bases. Germline lookup yields CDR1 GEAIGNYY and CDR2 EKD. In DNA, the CDR3 is TGTGCCTGTGACACCGTCGGGATGGGGGATACGCGGAAGGCCGATAAACTCATCTTT. Its translation: CACDTVGMGDTRKADKLIF.

V and J are TRDV2 and TRDJ1; 9 nucleotides agree with TRDD3. No J gene was available from TCRdb, and it was assigned here by a germline match of the DNA. The CDR3 loop spans 17 amino acids. The V segment lost 4 bases and the J segment 0 bases; nucleotides outside the gene matches: 11. In germline, CDR1 is GEAIGNYY, CDR2 EKD. The CDR3 nucleotides are TGTGCCTGTGATGTACTGGGGGACCCCTATCACACCGATAAACTCATCTTT. Encoded protein: CACDVLGDPYHTDKLIF.

The J gene is TRDJ1; the V gene was not called; the table's D call of TRDD3 was not tested on the DNA. The CDR3 spans 17 residues. In DNA form, the CDR3 reads TGTGCCTGTGACACTCTAGGGGGCCCGACGCAAGGCGATAAACTCATCTTT. This sequence encodes CACDTLGGPTQGDKLIF.

In this sample, this clone turned up a few times. A much larger clone lies one base from this, so it may be a read error. J is TRDJ3 and V is TRDV2; 9 bases are shared with TRDD3. Matching the DNA to germline supplied the J gene, which TCRdb does not give. The CDR3 totals 20 residues. CDR1 and CDR2 from the germline V gene are GEAIGNYY and EKD. This chain's CDR3 is CACDTVLGEPSSWDTRKMFF. The CDR3 nucleotides are TGTGCCTGTGACACCGTACTGGGGGAGCCGAGCTCCTGGGACACCCGAAAGATGTTTTTC.

This clone is judged medium-sized. This sample also contains other DNA sequences that code for the same CDR3. This rearrangement joins TRDV2 to TRDJ1, with TRDD3 matching over 7 bases. With 1 base clipped from V and 2 bases from J, the junction kept 3 bases outside the gene matches. Germline-derived CDR1 and CDR2 are GEAIGNYY and EKD. This CDR3 spans 14 amino acids. The CDR3 loop reads CACDTLLGTDKLIF. CDR3 coding DNA: TGTGCCTGTGACACTTTACTGGGGACCGATAAACTCATCTTT.

In its sample, this clone was seen a few times. TCRdb has a much larger clone's protein, which differs at residue 16 from the translation of this DNA, likely because of a read error; what is shown is the protein translated from the DNA. The chain recombines TRDV2 with TRDJ3; TRDD3 agrees at 12 bases. The J gene comes from matching the DNA to germline here; TCRdb lacks it. From germline, CDR1 is GEAIGNYY and CDR2 EKD. The CDR3 consists of 19 residues. The CDR3 sequence is CACDTAGGYGDWDTRKMFF. The CDR3 bases are TGTGCCTGTGACACGGCTGGGGGATACGGGGACTGGGACACCCGAAAGATGTTTTTC.

This clone was detected only a few times. One base away lies a much larger clone, so this may be a sequencing read error. This chain connects TRDV2 to TRDJ3; 9 bases map to TRDD3. TCRdb supplies no J gene; here it was assigned by aligning the nucleotide sequence to germline. CDR1 is GEAIGNYY and CDR2 is EKD in the germline V gene. V lost 3 bases, J lost 0 bases, and 11 bases stayed unmatched. This CDR3 contains 20 residues. As DNA, the CDR3 is TGTGCCTGTGACCCCACTGGGGGAACCGAGAGCTCCTGGGACACCCGACAGATGTTTTTC. As protein: CACDPTGGTESSWDTRQMFF.